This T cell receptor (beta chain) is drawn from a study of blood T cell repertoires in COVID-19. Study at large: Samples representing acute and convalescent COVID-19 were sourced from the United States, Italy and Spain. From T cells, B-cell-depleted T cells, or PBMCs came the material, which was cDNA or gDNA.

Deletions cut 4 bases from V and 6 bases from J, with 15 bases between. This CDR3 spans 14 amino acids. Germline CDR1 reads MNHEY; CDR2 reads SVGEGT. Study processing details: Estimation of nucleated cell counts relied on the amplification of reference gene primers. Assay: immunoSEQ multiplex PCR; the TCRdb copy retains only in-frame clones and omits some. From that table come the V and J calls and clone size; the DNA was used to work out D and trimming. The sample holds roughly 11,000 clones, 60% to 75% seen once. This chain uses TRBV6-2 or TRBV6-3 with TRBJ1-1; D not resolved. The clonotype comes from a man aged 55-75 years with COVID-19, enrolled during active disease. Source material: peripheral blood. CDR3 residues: CASSSAPGWSEAFF. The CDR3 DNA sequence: TGTGCCAGCAGTTCCGCTCCAGGTTGGTCTGAAGCTTTCTTT.